This is a list of T cell receptor beta chains from one sample in a study of T-cell memory formation after mild COVID-19. TCRdb recomputed calls from the 5' RACE reads with MiXCR, one row per CDR3 protein. The sample holds around 130,000 distinct CDR3 sequences; about 6% are singletons and the top ten take roughly 2%. The sequencing input was PBMCs or a T cell subset sorted from them (not recorded which). All receptors derive from an adult woman who had mild COVID-19 (a few samples of this study predate the infection). Cell type and time point are not known. Both conserved end residues are part of each CDR3. Fields, in order: J gene, D gene, clone size, V gene, CDR3 DNA, CDR3 protein. A D gene is named only where the DNA matches it firmly. The listing skips clone size in some rows; elsewhere it reads once, few, many or a size class.

J: TRBJ2-7
D: TRBD1
size: few
V: TRBV18
DNA: TGTGCCAGCTCCTGGGACAGGGGGGACGAGCAGTACTTC
CDR3: CASSWDRGDEQYF

J: TRBJ2-1
D: .
size: many
V: TRBV20-1
DNA: TGCAGTGCTAGAGATCCTCGGAGGGGGAATGAGCAGTTCTTC
CDR3: CSARDPRRGNEQFF

J: TRBJ2-1
D: TRBD1
size: many
V: TRBV10-3
DNA: TGTGCCACCCAGTTTGGGACAGGGCCCTACAATGAGCAGTTCTTC
CDR3: CATQFGTGPYNEQFF

J: TRBJ2-6
D: .
size: many
V: TRBV5-1
DNA: TGCGCCAGCAGCCCCCAGCCCGCGCGTGCAGTCTCAAGGGCCAACGTCCTGACTTTC
CDR3: CASSPQPARAVSRANVLTF

J: TRBJ2-1
D: TRBD2
size: medium-sized
V: TRBV7-2
DNA: TGTGCCAGCAGCTTATCACTAGCGGGAGGCAATGAGCAGTTCTTC
CDR3: CASSLSLAGGNEQFF

J: TRBJ2-4
D: TRBD2
size: many
V: TRBV6-5
DNA: TGTGCCAGCAGTTGGGGACTAGATCCCAAAAACATTCAGTACTTC
CDR3: CASSWGLDPKNIQYF

J: TRBJ1-2
D: .
size: .
V: TRBV6-6
DNA: TGTGCCAGCATCCCCGGGGGCCCCACAGGATCTGGCTACACCTTC
CDR3: CASIPGGPTGSGYTF

J: TRBJ2-3
D: TRBD2
size: many
V: TRBV6-5
DNA: TGTGCCAGCAGTTACCAAGCGGGAGGTACAGATACGCAGTATTTT
CDR3: CASSYQAGGTDTQYF

J: TRBJ2-1
D: TRBD1
size: many
V: TRBV5-1
DNA: TGCGCCAGCAGCGACACCGGGACAGGGGTCCTTGAGCAGTTCTTC
CDR3: CASSDTGTGVLEQFF

J: TRBJ1-1
D: TRBD1
size: few
V: TRBV12-3/TRBV12-4
DNA: TGTGCCAGCAGTTGGGCCGGGACAGGGAAACTGAACACTGAAGCTTTCTTT
CDR3: CASSWAGTGKLNTEAFF

J: TRBJ2-5
D: .
size: many
V: TRBV7-2
DNA: TGTGCCAGCAGCTATTACCTAAAAGAGACCCAGTACTTC
CDR3: CASSYYLKETQYF

J: TRBJ2-1
D: TRBD2
size: many
V: TRBV20-1
DNA: TGCAGTGCTAGTCCTAGCTTCCTAGCGGGGGGACTCTCCTACAATGAGCAGTTCTTC
CDR3: CSASPSFLAGGLSYNEQFF

J: TRBJ2-1
D: .
size: few
V: TRBV2
DNA: TGTGCCAGCAGTGACCACAATGAGCAGTTCTTC
CDR3: CASSDHNEQFF

J: TRBJ2-7
D: .
size: many
V: TRBV12-3/TRBV12-4
DNA: TGTGCCAGCAGTTCACTAGTGGGGTACGAGCAGTACTTC
CDR3: CASSSLVGYEQYF

J: TRBJ1-2
D: .
size: .
V: TRBV6-1
DNA: TGTGCCAGCAGTGCGAGGACTCCTCCTTATGGCTACACCTTC
CDR3: CASSARTPPYGYTF

J: TRBJ2-1
D: .
size: many
V: TRBV5-1
DNA: TGCGCCAGCAGCTTACCAGGGTCCTACAATGAGCAGTTCTTC
CDR3: CASSLPGSYNEQFF